Below, one TCR beta chain is given with its context. This CDR3 has 14 amino acids. V lost 0 bases and J 0 bases, leaving 4 bases between the germline ends. Germline V gives CDR1 SGHRS, CDR2 YFSETQ. TCRdb's table, derived via immunoSEQ multiplex PCR, lists solely in-frame clones and lacks some. The sample yields over 130,000 clones, 88% seen once. The sample originates from a study of blood T cell repertoires in COVID-19. The TCR comes from a human donor with COVID-19, enrolled during active disease. The donor label of this sample is uncertain. What was sequenced was peripheral blood. The chain carries TRBV5-1 and TRBJ1-3; D is ambiguous. CDR3 nucleotide sequence: TGCGCCAGCAGCTTGGAGAGCTCTGGAAACACCATATATTTT. Amino acid sequence: CASSLESSGNTIYF. Combining the CDR3 with reference TRBV5-1 and TRBJ1-3 gives the whole variable domain KAGVTQTPRYLIKTRGQQVTLSCSPISGHRSVSWYQQTPGQGLQFLFEYFSETQRNKGNFPGRFSGRQFSNSRSEMNVSTLELGDSALYLCASSLESSGNTIYFGEGSWLTVV.